This T cell receptor beta chain was recorded in a study of blood T cell repertoires in COVID-19 (dated by TCRdb to about 2020). About the investigation overall: Samples from collaborators originated in the United States, Italy and Spain and spanned both the acute and convalescent phases of COVID-19. The prospective study material was composed of cDNA or gDNA derived from T cells, B-cell-depleted T cells, or PBMCs. Deeply sampled blood TCRbeta repertoires from subjects exposed to, actively infected with, or recovered from COVID-19 were included in the dataset. The repertoires were made available in a free public database intended to serve as a resource for research on the immune response to SARS-CoV-2. Samples were obtained from the ongoing ImmuneRACE study (first 160 participants) and from over 1,000 subjects provided by 6 global collaborators. The sample metadata nearly always contained a de-identified subject ID, COVID-19 status, age in years and sex. Where available, HLA class I and class II types were obtained from metadata supplied by the sample provider rather than from assay-based typing.

TCRbeta CDR3 regions were amplified from genomic DNA by means of the immunoSEQ Assay, a bias-controlled multiplex PCR. Turning to the authors' computational methods: Nucleated cell counts per sample were estimated from amplification of reference gene primers within the assay. To quantify the absolute abundance of each unique TCRbeta CDR3 rearrangement, sequence reads were collapsed and filtered. For each sample, productive Simpson clonality was calculated as the square root of Simpson's diversity index across productive rearrangements. Here the immuneACCESS table is served through TCRdb, limited to in-frame sequences with V and J called. Missing clones are a known gap in these copies; in checked studies unresolved V genes cover under half, and the rest lacks a known reason. The DNA was the basis for D and trimming; V, J and clone size are from that table. Across this sample there are 100,000 or so clones, with approximately 87% seen only once. The top ten constitute 13% of the sample.

Whole blood was collected in K2EDTA tubes by collaborating institutions according to the institutions' own protocols. For TCRbeta analysis, collaborators shipped samples in one of three forms: frozen whole blood, isolated PBMCs, or DNA extracted from either of those sample types. Trimming leaves V shorter by 4 bases and J shorter by 7 bases, with the junction holding 4 bases beyond the gene matches. The germline V gene (reference sequence) specifies MNHEY as CDR1 and SMNVEV as CDR2. Counted from cysteine to phenylalanine, this CDR3 has 15 amino acids. Only CDR3 DNA remains: 45 bases, in frame from the first base. Overall study outcomes, separate from this receptor: How much clinical and demographic metadata was included differed by source and by participant, and the metadata was provided uncurated.

Concerning this clone itself: Its antigen is still unknown. The input lacks base qualities; no much larger clone sits a single base away.

Sequencing was performed on peripheral blood. This receptor was taken from a human donor in a cohort sampled during active COVID-19. The rearranged chain carries TRBV27 and TRBJ2-1; 13 middle bases align to TRBD2. The bases are TGTGCCAGCAGTTCTGGACTAGCGGGAGTAAATGAGCAGTTCTTC. Its coded protein is CASSSGLAGVNEQFF.